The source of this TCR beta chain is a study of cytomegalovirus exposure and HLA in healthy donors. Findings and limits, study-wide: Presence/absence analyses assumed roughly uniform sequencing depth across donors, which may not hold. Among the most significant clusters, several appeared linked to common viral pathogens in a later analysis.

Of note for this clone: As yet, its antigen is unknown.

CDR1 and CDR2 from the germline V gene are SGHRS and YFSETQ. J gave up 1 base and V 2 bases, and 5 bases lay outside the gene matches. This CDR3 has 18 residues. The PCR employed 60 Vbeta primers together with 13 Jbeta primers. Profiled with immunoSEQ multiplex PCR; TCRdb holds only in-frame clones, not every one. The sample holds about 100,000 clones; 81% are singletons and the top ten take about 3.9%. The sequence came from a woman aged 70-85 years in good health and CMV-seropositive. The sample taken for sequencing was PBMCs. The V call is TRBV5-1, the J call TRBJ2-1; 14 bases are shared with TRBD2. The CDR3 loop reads CASSLGTSGSRSYNEQFF. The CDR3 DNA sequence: TGCGCCAGCAGCTTAGGGACTAGCGGGAGTCGTTCCTACAATGAGCAGTTCTTC. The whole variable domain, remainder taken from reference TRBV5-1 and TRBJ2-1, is KAGVTQTPRYLIKTRGQQVTLSCSPISGHRSVSWYQQTPGQGLQFLFEYFSETQRNKGNFPGRFSGRQFSNSRSEMNVSTLELGDSALYLCASSLGTSGSRSYNEQFFGPGTRLTVL.